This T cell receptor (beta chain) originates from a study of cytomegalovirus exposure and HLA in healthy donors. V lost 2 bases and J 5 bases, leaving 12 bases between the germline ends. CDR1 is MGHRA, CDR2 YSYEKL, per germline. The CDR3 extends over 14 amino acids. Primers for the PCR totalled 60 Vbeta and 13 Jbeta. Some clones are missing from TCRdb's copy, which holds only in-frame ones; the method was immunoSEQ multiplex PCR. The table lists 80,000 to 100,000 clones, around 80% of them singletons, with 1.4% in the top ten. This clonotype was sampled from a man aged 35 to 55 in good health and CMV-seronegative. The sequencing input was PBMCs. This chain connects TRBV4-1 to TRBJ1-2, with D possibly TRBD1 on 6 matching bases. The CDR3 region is CASSQTGLGYGYTF. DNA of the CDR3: TGCGCCAGCAGCCAAACAGGGTTGGGGTATGGCTACACCTTC.